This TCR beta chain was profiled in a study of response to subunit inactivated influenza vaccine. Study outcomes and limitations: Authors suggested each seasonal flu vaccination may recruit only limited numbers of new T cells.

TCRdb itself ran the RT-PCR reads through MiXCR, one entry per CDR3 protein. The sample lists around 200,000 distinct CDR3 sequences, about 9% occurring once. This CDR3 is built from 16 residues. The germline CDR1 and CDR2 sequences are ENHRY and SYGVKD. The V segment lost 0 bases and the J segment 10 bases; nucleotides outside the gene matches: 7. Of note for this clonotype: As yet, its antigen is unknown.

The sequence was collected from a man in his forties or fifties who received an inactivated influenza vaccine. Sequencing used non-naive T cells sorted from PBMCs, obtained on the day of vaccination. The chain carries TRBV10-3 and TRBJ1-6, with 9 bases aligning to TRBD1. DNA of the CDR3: TGTGCCATCAGTGAGTCGGGACAGGGTGGAGGCTCACCCCTCCACTTT. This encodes CAISESGQGGGSPLHF.